This T cell receptor (beta chain) is from a study of blood T cell repertoires in COVID-19. The Seattle site enrolled patients during active infection and followed them longitudinally. In the study's own analysis: Reference gene primers were amplified, and this amplification served to estimate nucleated cell counts. The protocol was immunoSEQ multiplex PCR, while the TCRdb copy is restricted to in-frame clones and leaves out a portion. The V and J calls and clone size are taken from that table; D and trimming were inferred from the DNA. This table holds roughly 230,000 clones, approximately 85% found once. The V gene's germline CDR1 is MDHEN and CDR2 SYDVKM. V was cut by 8 bases and J by 3 bases, with 29 bases left in between. CDR3 size: 19 residues.

The J gene is TRBJ1-3, the V gene TRBV28; possible D gene TRBD1, 5 bases. The TCR was taken from a man aged 45 to 65 with COVID-19, enrolled during active disease. Sequenced sample: peripheral blood. CDR3 coding DNA: TGTGCCAGCTCTTTGAACCCCTCCCTATCAGGGTATAGTGGAAACACCATATATTTT. Translation gives CASSLNPSLSGYSGNTIYF.